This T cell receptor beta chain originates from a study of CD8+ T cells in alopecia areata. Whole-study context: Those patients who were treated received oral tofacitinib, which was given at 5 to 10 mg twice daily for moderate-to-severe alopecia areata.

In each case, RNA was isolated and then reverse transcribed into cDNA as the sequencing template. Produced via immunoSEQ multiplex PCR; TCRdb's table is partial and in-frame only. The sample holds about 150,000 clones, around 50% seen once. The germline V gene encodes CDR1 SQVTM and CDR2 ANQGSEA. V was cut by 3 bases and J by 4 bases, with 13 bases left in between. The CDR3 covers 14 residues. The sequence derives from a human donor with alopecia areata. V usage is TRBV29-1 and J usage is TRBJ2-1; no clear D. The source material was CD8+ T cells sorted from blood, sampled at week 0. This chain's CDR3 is CSVDGISGYNEQFF. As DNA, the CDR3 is TGCAGCGTTGACGGAATCTCCGGTTACAATGAGCAGTTCTTC.